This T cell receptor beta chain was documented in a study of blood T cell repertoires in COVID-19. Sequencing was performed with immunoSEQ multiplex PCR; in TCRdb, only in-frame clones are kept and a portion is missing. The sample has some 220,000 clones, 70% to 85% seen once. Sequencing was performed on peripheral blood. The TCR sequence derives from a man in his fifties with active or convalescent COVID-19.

CDR3 in DNA: TGTGCCAGTAGTATCACTAGCGGGACCTACGAGCAGTACTTC. Protein sequence: CASSITSGTYEQYF. J is TRBJ2-7 and V is TRBV19, with TRBD2 identical over 10 bases. CDR1 and CDR2 (germline): LNHDA, SQIVND (reference sequence). The CDR3 has 14 amino acids. Trimming at V came to 3 bases and at J to 2 bases, leaving 1 base not matched to a gene.